These 6 T cell receptor beta chains came from one sample sequenced in a study of cytomegalovirus exposure and HLA in healthy donors. 60 Vbeta and 13 Jbeta primers were used in PCR. Clones were read by immunoSEQ multiplex PCR, and TCRdb kept only the in-frame ones, dropping some. This table holds roughly 100,000 clones, over 65% found once. Sequenced: PBMCs. These receptors came from a middle-aged man in good health and CMV-seronegative.

CDR3 nucleotides: TGTGCCAGCAGCAGGACAGGGGGCAGGACAGAGACCCAGTACTTC. Its translation: CASSRTGGRTETQYF. The rearrangement links TRBV11-1 to TRBJ2-5, with TRBD1 matching 11 bases. The CDR3 totals 15 residues. Trimming at V came to 5 bases and at J to 4 bases, leaving 6 bases not matched to a gene. Germline values: CDR1 SGHAT, CDR2 FQDESV (reference sequence).

V gene TRBV2 combines with J gene TRBJ2-3; D might be TRBD1 (6 bases). The CDR3 runs to 12 residues. Trimming pared 11 bases from V and 0 bases from J, leaving 9 bases between. Germline V CDR1 and CDR2: SNHLY, FYNNEI. In DNA, the CDR3 is TGTGCCGGACAGTCTAGCACAGATACGCAGTATTTT. Protein: CAGQSSTDTQYF.

In nucleotides, the CDR3 is TGTGCCAGCAGCGTAGGGTCTAGCGGGAGTTTCTACAATGAGCAGTTCTTC. Translation gives CASSVGSSGSFYNEQFF. This chain links TRBV9 with TRBJ2-1; TRBD2 agrees at 10 bases. CDR1 and CDR2 (germline): SGDLS, YYNGEE. The CDR3 is 17 amino acids. Trimming removed 0 bases from V and 3 bases from J; junction bases left unmatched: 6.

The chain links TRBV28 to TRBJ2-7; D is unresolved. The CDR3 is 13 amino acids. Trimming removed 7 bases at V and 6 bases at J, with 16 bases between. Germline V CDR1 and CDR2: MDHEN, SYDVKM. The CDR3 protein is CASTIGYSTEQYF. The CDR3 region has the DNA TGTGCCAGCACTATCGGGTACTCCACCGAGCAGTACTTC.

This chain connects TRBV5-1 to TRBJ2-7; D not certain. Germline assignment: CDR1 SGHRS and CDR2 YFSETQ. Trimming stripped 4 bases from V and 3 bases from J, with 14 bases between. The CDR3 is 14 residues long. The CDR3 loop reads CASSIEKPYYEQYF. CDR3 DNA: TGCGCCAGCAGCATAGAAAAACCTTACTACGAGCAGTACTTC.

The V call is TRBV4-2, the J call TRBJ1-3; no reliable D call. The CDR3 spans 16 residues. Trimming cost V 1 base and J 0 bases, with 10 bases left between them. In germline, CDR1 is LGHNA, CDR2 YNFKEQ. CDR3 loop: CASSQGGILSGNTIYF. For the CDR3, the DNA is TGTGCCAGCAGCCAAGGAGGCATTCTCTCTGGAAACACCATATATTTT.